This is a list of T cell receptor beta chains from one sample in a study of persistence of HIV-infected CD4 T cells. The protocol was immunoSEQ multiplex PCR, while the TCRdb copy is restricted to in-frame clones and leaves out a portion. This table holds 30,000 or so clones, around 82% found once. Antigens for these TCRs are unknown. Specimen: CD4+ T cells sorted from PBMCs after 18-hour stimulation, collected from a patient who received antiretroviral therapy. All receptors derive from an adult man with HIV who was CMV-seropositive. Both conserved end residues are part of each CDR3. The order of the fields is V gene, J gene, D gene, clone size, CDR3 protein, CDR3 DNA. The D gene is left open where the match is weak. Clone size is given for some rows only: seen once, a few or many times, or a class if the clone is expanded.

TRBV19	TRBJ1-2	TRBD1	.	CASSKGNRGNSNYGYTF	TGTGCCAGTAGTAAGGGAAACAGGGGGAATTCGAACTATGGCTACACCTTC
TRBV19	TRBJ1-1	.	.	CASSPPRNTEAFF	TGTGCCAGTAGTCCTCCACGGAACACTGAAGCTTTCTTT
TRBV5-1	TRBJ2-4	.	.	CASSLEGGILAKNIQYF	TGCGCCAGCAGCTTGGAAGGAGGGATTCTAGCCAAAAACATTCAGTACTTC
TRBV19	TRBJ1-2	.	.	CASTGGDILNYGYTF	TGTGCCAGTACCGGGGGAGATATTCTTAACTATGGCTACACCTTC
TRBV5-6	TRBJ2-5	.	.	CASSLVIRSETQYF	TGTGCCAGCAGCTTGGTTATCCGCTCGGAGACCCAGTACTTC
TRBV19	TRBJ2-7	TRBD1	.	CASLIPGQGSYEQYF	TGTGCCAGTCTGATACCGGGACAGGGCTCCTACGAGCAGTACTTC
TRBV6-2/TRBV6-3	TRBJ1-5	.	few	CASSYSSGASNQPQHF	TGTGCCAGCAGTTACTCGTCAGGGGCCAGCAATCAGCCCCAGCATTTT
TRBV18	TRBJ2-3	.	.	CASSPSLSDTQYF	TGTGCCAGCTCACCATCACTGTCAGATACGCAGTATTTT
TRBV19	TRBJ2-1	TRBD1	.	CASTLGQGRGDEQFF	TGTGCCAGTACCCTAGGACAGGGTCGTGGCGATGAGCAGTTCTTC
TRBV19	TRBJ2-7	.	.	CASSRRGFSYEQYF	TGTGCCAGTAGCCGGCGGGGTTTTTCCTACGAGCAGTACTTC
TRBV10-1	TRBJ1-1	.	few	CASSMTLNTEAFF	TGCGCCAGCAGTATGACTCTGAACACTGAAGCTTTCTTT
TRBV4-1	TRBJ2-7	TRBD2	.	CASSQAQTSGGYEQYF	TGCGCCAGCAGCCAAGCCCAGACTAGCGGGGGCTACGAGCAGTACTTC
TRBV5-4	TRBJ2-3	.	.	CASSLQSNTQYF	TGTGCCAGCAGCCTCCAATCGAATACGCAGTATTTT
TRBV4-1	TRBJ1-2	.	.	CASSQNAGEKNYGYTF	TGCGCCAGCAGCCAAAACGCGGGGGAGAAGAACTATGGCTACACCTTC
TRBV19	TRBJ2-3	TRBD2	once	CASSIGLAGNSDTQYF	TGTGCCAGTAGTATCGGTCTAGCGGGGAATTCAGATACGCAGTATTTT
TRBV4-1	TRBJ1-6	TRBD1	once	CASSQEGTGGLSRANSPLHF	TGCGCCAGCAGCCAAGAGGGGACAGGGGGCCTATCCCGGGCTAATTCACCCCTCCACTTT
TRBV19	TRBJ1-1	TRBD1	.	CATNRGRNTEAFF	TGTGCCACTAACAGGGGTAGGAACACTGAAGCTTTCTTT
TRBV12-3/TRBV12-4	TRBJ2-1	.	once	CASSLVLGGEQFF	TGTGCCAGCAGTTTAGTACTAGGGGGTGAGCAGTTCTTC
TRBV30	TRBJ2-5	.	.	CASLYGVQETQYF	TGTGCCTCCTTATACGGGGTACAAGAGACCCAGTACTTC
TRBV2	TRBJ1-3	.	.	CASSAGHPSFGNTIYF	TGTGCCAGCAGTGCCGGACATCCTTCGTTTGGAAACACCATATATTTT
TRBV9	TRBJ1-1	.	.	CASSVVMSTEAFF	TGTGCCAGCAGCGTAGTTATGAGCACTGAAGCTTTCTTT
TRBV6-5	TRBJ2-2	TRBD1	.	CASSYRRDRGTGELFF	TGTGCCAGCAGTTACCGCCGGGACAGGGGGACCGGGGAGCTGTTTTTT
TRBV6-2/TRBV6-3	TRBJ1-4	.	once	CASSRMRTAATNEKLFF	TGTGCCAGCAGTCGGATGCGGACAGCTGCAACTAATGAAAAACTGTTTTTT
TRBV5-1	TRBJ1-1	.	.	CASSRSGRLGGLNTEAFF	TGCGCCAGCAGCAGATCTGGGAGACTAGGGGGTTTGAACACTGAAGCTTTCTTT
TRBV3-1/TRBV3-2	TRBJ1-6	.	.	CASSQDIDSPLHF	TGTGCCAGCAGCCAAGATATAGATTCACCCCTCCACTTT
TRBV29-1	TRBJ2-7	.	.	CSVALAVNEQYF	TGCAGCGTTGCATTGGCGGTCAACGAGCAGTACTTC
TRBV27	TRBJ2-1	TRBD2	.	CASSYGGLAGDYNEQFF	TGTGCCAGCAGTTACGGGGGACTAGCGGGGGACTACAATGAGCAGTTCTTC
TRBV5-1	TRBJ2-5	TRBD2	.	CATSVAGARQETQYF	TGCGCCACCTCTGTAGCGGGGGCTCGCCAAGAGACCCAGTACTTC
TRBV30	TRBJ1-2	.	.	CAWKRGAYGYTF	TGTGCCTGGAAGAGGGGCGCCTATGGCTACACCTTC
TRBV18	TRBJ1-2	.	.	CASSPGRDYGYTF	TGTGCCAGCTCTCCGGGGAGAGACTATGGCTACACCTTC
TRBV7-9	TRBJ1-4	.	.	CASSLAPGTPNEKLFF	TGTGCCAGCAGTTTAGCCCCCGGGACACCGAATGAAAAACTGTTTTTT
TRBV2	TRBJ2-3	.	few	CASSWDFTDTQYF	TGTGCCAGCAGTTGGGACTTCACAGATACGCAGTATTTT
TRBV5-1	TRBJ2-7	TRBD1	.	CASSLGLRQGREEQYF	TGCGCCAGCAGCTTAGGCCTGAGACAGGGAAGAGAAGAGCAGTACTTC
TRBV5-5	TRBJ1-2	TRBD1	.	CASSYRGSSYGYTF	TGTGCCAGCAGCTACAGGGGCTCCAGCTATGGCTACACCTTC
TRBV10-2	TRBJ1-1	.	.	CASTPGRTDTEAFF	TGCGCCAGTACACCGGGACGAACGGACACTGAAGCTTTCTTT
TRBV6-6	TRBJ2-7	TRBD2	.	CASSQRGLSLRSYEQYF	TGTGCCAGCAGTCAACGGGGACTATCCTTACGCTCCTACGAGCAGTACTTC
TRBV18	TRBJ2-5	TRBD1	.	CASSRWTGGETQYF	TGTGCCAGCTCGCGTTGGACAGGGGGAGAGACCCAGTACTTC